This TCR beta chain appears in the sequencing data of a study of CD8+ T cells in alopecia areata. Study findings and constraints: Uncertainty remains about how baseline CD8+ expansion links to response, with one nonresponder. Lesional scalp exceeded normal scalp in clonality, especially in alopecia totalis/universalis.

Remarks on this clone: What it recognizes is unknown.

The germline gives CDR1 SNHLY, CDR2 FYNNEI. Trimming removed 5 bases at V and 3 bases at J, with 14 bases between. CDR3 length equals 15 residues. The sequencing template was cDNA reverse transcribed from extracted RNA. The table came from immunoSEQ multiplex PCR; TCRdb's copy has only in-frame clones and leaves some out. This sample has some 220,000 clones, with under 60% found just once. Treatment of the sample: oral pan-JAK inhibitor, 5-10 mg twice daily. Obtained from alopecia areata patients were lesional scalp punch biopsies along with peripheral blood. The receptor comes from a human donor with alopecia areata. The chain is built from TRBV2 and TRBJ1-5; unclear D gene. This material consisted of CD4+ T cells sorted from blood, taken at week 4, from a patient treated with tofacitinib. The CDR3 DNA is TGTGCCAGCAGTCACGTTGGGGAGACCAATCAGCCCCAGCATTTT. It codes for CASSHVGETNQPQHF.